Sequencing of this T cell receptor (beta chain) was carried out in a study of CD8+ T cells in alopecia areata. Study conclusions and caveats: Sequencing of scalp samples also includes resident alphabeta T cells from normal skin.

This clone was counted only a few times. Antigen unknown. RNA extraction and reverse transcription yielded cDNA as sequencing template. The method was immunoSEQ multiplex PCR; TCRdb's version includes in-frame clones alone and lacks a portion of them. The table records some 190,000 clones, roughly 60% of them present only once. Treatment denoted: oral pan-JAK inhibitor, 5-10 mg twice daily. Those with alopecia areata gave lesional scalp punch biopsies and peripheral blood. The authors sorted CD4+ and CD8+ T cells from PBMCs. V was shortened by 0 bases and J by 1 base, with 9 bases between the two germline ends. CDR3 size: 15 residues. CDR1 is MNHEY and CDR2 is SVGAGI in the germline V gene.

This TCR derives from a human donor with alopecia areata. The material sequenced was CD4+ T cells sorted from blood, taken at week 24, from a patient treated with tofacitinib. This chain joins TRBV6-5 and TRBJ1-2, with D unresolved. The CDR3 region has the DNA TGTGCCAGCAGTTACTCACCAGGCGATAACTATGGCTACACCTTC. Protein: CASSYSPGDNYGYTF.